The rows below give T cell receptor beta chains drawn from one sample of a study of T cell responses to AZD1222 COVID-19 vaccine. Profiled with immunoSEQ multiplex PCR; TCRdb holds only in-frame clones, not every one. The repertoire consists of 150,000 to 200,000 clones, with about nine tenths occurring once and the leading ten covering 2.6%. Sequenced material: peripheral blood, taken on day 0 of AZD1222 vaccination. These receptors originate from an adult in good health. Both conserved end residues are part of each CDR3. A D gene is named only where the DNA matches it firmly. The size of a clone is reported for some rows only, either as once, few or many, or as a class for expanded clones.

TRBJ1-2 | TRBV7-9 | TRBD1 | NA | TGTGCCAGCAGCTCGGACAGGGGTCAGTCCGGCTACACCTTC | CASSSDRGQSGYTF
TRBJ2-2 | TRBV5-6 | TRBD1 | NA | TGTGCCAGCAGCTCTACCGGGACAGGGGGAGGGCCCTACACCGGGGAGCTGTTTTTT | CASSSTGTGGGPYTGELFF
TRBJ2-2 | TRBV28 | NA | NA | TGTGCCAGCAGAAACAGGAACACCGGGGAGCTGTTTTTT | CASRNRNTGELFF
TRBJ1-1 | TRBV19 | NA | NA | TGTGCCAGTAGATCGGGGAGGCGGGGGGCGTACACTGAAGCTTTCTTT | CASRSGRRGAYTEAFF
TRBJ1-3 | TRBV19 | NA | NA | TGTGCCAGTAATCGACAGAGCTCTGGAAACACCATATATTTT | CASNRQSSGNTIYF
TRBJ1-2 | TRBV6-5 | NA | NA | TGTGCCAGCGGGCAGGAAAGGGATGGCTACACCTTC | CASGQERDGYTF
TRBJ1-3 | TRBV19 | NA | NA | TGTGCCAGTAGTATCGATGGAAACACCATATATTTT | CASSIDGNTIYF
TRBJ2-7 | TRBV7-9 | NA | NA | TGTGCCAGCAGCTCCTGGGGGTCGGGGAGCCTCCACGAGCAGTACTTC | CASSSWGSGSLHEQYF
TRBJ1-2 | TRBV7-9 | NA | NA | TGTGCCAGCAGCCCTCGGGACCTAGTCGCCCTCTATGGCTACACCTTC | CASSPRDLVALYGYTF
TRBJ1-6 | TRBV27 | TRBD1 | NA | TGTGCCAGCACCCAAGGGACAGGGAATAATTCACCCCTCCACTTT | CASTQGTGNNSPLHF
TRBJ1-1 | TRBV4-1 | TRBD1 | NA | TGCGCCCGCAGCCGCCCCGGGACAGGGGGCACTGAAGCTTTCTTT | CARSRPGTGGTEAFF
TRBJ1-6 | TRBV5-4 | TRBD1 | NA | TGTGCCAGCAGCTTTGGGGACAGAAACTCACCCCTCCACTTT | CASSFGDRNSPLHF
TRBJ1-2 | TRBV3-1/TRBV3-2 | TRBD1 | NA | TGTGCCAGCAGCCCACAGGGGAGGTATGGCTACACCTTC | CASSPQGRYGYTF
TRBJ2-1 | TRBV30 | TRBD1 | NA | TGTGCCTGGAGGTTTGGGACAGGCTCCTACAATGAGCAGTTCTTC | CAWRFGTGSYNEQFF
TRBJ2-7 | TRBV10-3 | TRBD2 | NA | TGTGCCATCAGTGAGGGGACTAATTACGAGCAGTACTTC | CAISEGTNYEQYF
TRBJ1-2 | TRBV2 | NA | NA | TGTGCCAGCAGTGGATACAACTATGGCTACACCTTC | CASSGYNYGYTF
TRBJ1-2 | TRBV19 | NA | NA | TGTGCCAGTAGGGGGGGAAACTATGGCTACACCTTC | CASRGGNYGYTF
TRBJ2-1 | TRBV1 | NA | NA | TGCACCAGCAGCCAAGATTTGGGTGTAGGCGGAGGCGGCGTAAATGAGCAGTTCTTC | CTSSQDLGVGGGGVNEQFF
TRBJ2-3 | TRBV5-1 | NA | NA | TGCGCCAGCAACCCCGGGGAAGAAACAGATACGCAGTATTTT | CASNPGEETDTQYF
TRBJ1-5 | TRBV7-9 | NA | NA | TGTGCCAGCAGCGTGGGCAATCAGCCCCAGCATTTT | CASSVGNQPQHF
TRBJ1-4 | TRBV7-2 | TRBD1 | NA | TGTGCCAGCAGCCCGGGACAGCGTCCCGAAAAACTGTTTTTT | CASSPGQRPEKLFF
TRBJ2-3 | TRBV7-9 | NA | NA | TGTGCCAGCAGCACAGTTGCAGATACGCAGTATTTT | CASSTVADTQYF
TRBJ2-7 | TRBV13 | NA | NA | TGTGCCAGCAGCTTAGGGCAGATCAGCTCCTACGAGCAGTACTTC | CASSLGQISSYEQYF
TRBJ1-6 | TRBV19 | NA | NA | TGTGCCAGTAGTACGGTCCGGGACGGTTTTCATAATTCACCCCTCCACTTT | CASSTVRDGFHNSPLHF
TRBJ2-1 | TRBV19 | TRBD2 | once | TGTGCCAGTAGTATAATCGACGCGGGAGGGGTCTACAATGAGCAGTTCTTC | CASSIIDAGGVYNEQFF
TRBJ2-2 | TRBV25-1 | NA | NA | TGTGCCAGCAGTGACACCGGGGAGCTGTTTTTT | CASSDTGELFF
TRBJ1-1 | TRBV28 | TRBD1 | once | TGTGCCAGCAGCCCGACAGGGGTGTTGAACACTGAAGCTTTCTTT | CASSPTGVLNTEAFF
TRBJ1-1 | TRBV29-1 | NA | NA | TGCAGCGTTCCAGGGGAGGTGAACACTGAAGCTTTCTTT | CSVPGEVNTEAFF
TRBJ1-1 | TRBV19 | NA | NA | TGTGCCAGTAGGACTCACCGGCCAGCGAACACTGAAGCTTTCTTT | CASRTHRPANTEAFF
TRBJ2-2 | TRBV5-8 | NA | NA | TGTGCCAGCAGCTTTCGTACCGGGGAGCTGTTTTTT | CASSFRTGELFF
TRBJ1-1 | TRBV19 | NA | NA | TGTGCCATTGTGTCCCCGGCGGCCTACCCCATGAACACTGAAGCTTTCTTT | CAIVSPAAYPMNTEAFF
TRBJ1-6 | TRBV19 | NA | NA | TGTGCCAGTAGTAACCGCCCAACCTCGAGCTCCTATAATTCACCCCTCCACTTT | CASSNRPTSSSYNSPLHF
TRBJ2-3 | TRBV20-1 | NA | NA | TGCAGTGCTAGTAGAATAGCGACTATTAGAGATACGCAGTATTTT | CSASRIATIRDTQYF
TRBJ2-7 | TRBV6-5 | TRBD2 | NA | TGTGCCAGCGGGACTAGCGGGAGCTTTATCGAGCAGTACTTC | CASGTSGSFIEQYF
TRBJ2-1 | TRBV5-6 | TRBD2 | NA | TGTGCCAGCAGCTCCACTTTAGCGGGAGGGTACAATGAGCAGTTCTTC | CASSSTLAGGYNEQFF
TRBJ1-5 | TRBV2 | NA | few | TGTGCCAGCAGTGACCCCTTGGGGAGGGATAATCAGCCCCAGCATTTT | CASSDPLGRDNQPQHF
TRBJ1-2 | TRBV5-1 | NA | few | TGCGCCAGCAGCTTTTACGGGGGCAGTGGCTACACCTTC | CASSFYGGSGYTF
TRBJ1-2 | TRBV6-4 | NA | NA | TGTGCCAGCAGCCCTGGGGGTGCCTATGGCTACACCTTC | CASSPGGAYGYTF
TRBJ1-4 | TRBV5-1 | NA | NA | TGCGCCAGCAGCCCCTTAGCAACTAATGAAAAACTGTTTTTT | CASSPLATNEKLFF
TRBJ2-7 | TRBV13 | TRBD2 | NA | TGTGCCAGCAGCCCCCGACTAGCGGGAGTCGACGAGCAGTACTTC | CASSPRLAGVDEQYF
TRBJ2-3 | TRBV7-6 | TRBD1 | NA | TGTGCCAGCAGCCCATCAGGGGGCAGGGCAGATACGCAGTATTTT | CASSPSGGRADTQYF
TRBJ2-7 | TRBV28 | TRBD1 | NA | TGTGCCAGCAGTGGCACAGGGGGACTGTCCTACGAGCAGTACTTC | CASSGTGGLSYEQYF
TRBJ1-5 | TRBV5-6 | NA | NA | TGTGCCAGCAGCTTAACGGAAAATCAGCCCCAGCATTTT | CASSLTENQPQHF
TRBJ2-7 | TRBV19 | NA | NA | TGTGCCAGTAGGGAAGCTGGGCAGGTGGACGAGCAGTACTTC | CASREAGQVDEQYF
TRBJ1-1 | TRBV5-1 | NA | NA | TGCGCCAGCAGCTTGGCCCCAGGAGTTAACACTGAAGCTTTCTTT | CASSLAPGVNTEAFF